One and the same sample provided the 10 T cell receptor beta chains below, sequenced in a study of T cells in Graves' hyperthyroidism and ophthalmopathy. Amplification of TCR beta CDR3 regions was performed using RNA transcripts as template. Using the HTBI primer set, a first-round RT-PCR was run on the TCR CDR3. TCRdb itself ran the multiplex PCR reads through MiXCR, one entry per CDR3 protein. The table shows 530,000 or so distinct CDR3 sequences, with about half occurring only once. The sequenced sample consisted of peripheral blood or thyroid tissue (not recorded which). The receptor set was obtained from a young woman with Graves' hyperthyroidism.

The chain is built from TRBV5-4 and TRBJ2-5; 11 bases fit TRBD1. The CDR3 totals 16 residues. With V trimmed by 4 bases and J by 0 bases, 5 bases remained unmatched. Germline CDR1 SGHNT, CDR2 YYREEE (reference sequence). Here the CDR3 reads CASSPGQGAYQETQYF. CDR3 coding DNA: TGTGCCAGCAGCCCCGGACAGGGGGCGTACCAAGAGACCCAGTACTTC.

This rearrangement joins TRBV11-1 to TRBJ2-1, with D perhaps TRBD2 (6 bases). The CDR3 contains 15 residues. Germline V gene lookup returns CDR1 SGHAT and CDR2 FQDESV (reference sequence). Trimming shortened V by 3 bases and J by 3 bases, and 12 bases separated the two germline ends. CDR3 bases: TGTGCCAGCAGCTTGGATGGGGAGGACTACAATGAGCAGTTCTTC. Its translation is CASSLDGEDYNEQFF.

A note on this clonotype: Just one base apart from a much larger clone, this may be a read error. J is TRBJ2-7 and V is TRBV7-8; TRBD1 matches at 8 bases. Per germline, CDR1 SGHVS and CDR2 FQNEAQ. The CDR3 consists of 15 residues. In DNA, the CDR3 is TGTGTCAGCAGCCCGGGACAGGCTAGCTCCTACGAGCAGTACTTC. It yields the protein CVSSPGQASSYEQYF.

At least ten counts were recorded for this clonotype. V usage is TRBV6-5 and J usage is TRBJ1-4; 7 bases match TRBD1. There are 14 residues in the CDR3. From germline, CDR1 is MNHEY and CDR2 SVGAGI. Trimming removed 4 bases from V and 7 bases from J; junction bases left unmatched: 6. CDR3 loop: CASSSGTVVEKLFF. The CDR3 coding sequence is TGTGCCAGCAGTTCCGGGACAGTGGTTGAAAAACTGTTTTTT.

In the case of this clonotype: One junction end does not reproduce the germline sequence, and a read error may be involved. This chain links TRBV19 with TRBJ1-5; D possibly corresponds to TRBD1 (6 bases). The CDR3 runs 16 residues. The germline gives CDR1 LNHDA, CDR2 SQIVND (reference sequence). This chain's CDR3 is CASSKGIRGWGQPQHF. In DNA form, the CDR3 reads TGTGCCAGTAGTAAAGGGATCAGGGGTTGGGGTCAGCCCCAACATTTT.

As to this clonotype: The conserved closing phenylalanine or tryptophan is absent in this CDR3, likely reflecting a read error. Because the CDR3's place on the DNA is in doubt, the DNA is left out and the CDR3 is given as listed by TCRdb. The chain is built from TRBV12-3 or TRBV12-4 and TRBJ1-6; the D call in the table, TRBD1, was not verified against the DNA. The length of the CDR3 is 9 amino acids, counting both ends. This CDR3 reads CASSATPHS.

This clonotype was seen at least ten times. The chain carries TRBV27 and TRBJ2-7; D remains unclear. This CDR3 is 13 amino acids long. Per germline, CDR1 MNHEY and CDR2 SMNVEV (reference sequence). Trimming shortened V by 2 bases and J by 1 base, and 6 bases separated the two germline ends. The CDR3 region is CASSLKVSYEQYF. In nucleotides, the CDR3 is TGTGCCAGCAGTTTAAAAGTATCCTACGAGCAGTACTTC.

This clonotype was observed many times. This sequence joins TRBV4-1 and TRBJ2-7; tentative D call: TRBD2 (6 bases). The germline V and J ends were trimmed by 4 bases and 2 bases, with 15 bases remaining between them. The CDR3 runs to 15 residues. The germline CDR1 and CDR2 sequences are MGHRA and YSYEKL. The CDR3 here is CASSPRLEGTYEQYF. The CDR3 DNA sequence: TGCGCCAGCAGCCCCCGACTAGAGGGGACCTACGAGCAGTACTTC.

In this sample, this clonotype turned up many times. The CDR3 sequence: CSARQGASTEAFF. The CDR3, as DNA: TGCAGTGCTAGACAGGGGGCGAGCACTGAAGCTTTCTTT. The chain uses TRBV20-1 and TRBJ1-1; 8 nucleotides align to TRBD1. Germline CDR1 is DFQATT and CDR2 is SNEGSKA (reference sequence). V shed 2 bases, J shed 4 bases, and the junction held 3 bases outside the gene matches. This CDR3 spans 13 amino acids.

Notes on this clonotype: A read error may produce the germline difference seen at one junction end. CDR3 sequence (DNA): TGCAGTGCTAGTCCGGGACAAGGACCCTATGGCTACGCCTTC. This translates into CSASPGQGPYGYAF. The chain joins TRBV20-1 to TRBJ1-2, with a weak D call TRBD1 (6 bases). There are 14 residues in the CDR3. Germline V gene sequence: CDR1 DFQATT, CDR2 SNEGSKA (reference sequence).